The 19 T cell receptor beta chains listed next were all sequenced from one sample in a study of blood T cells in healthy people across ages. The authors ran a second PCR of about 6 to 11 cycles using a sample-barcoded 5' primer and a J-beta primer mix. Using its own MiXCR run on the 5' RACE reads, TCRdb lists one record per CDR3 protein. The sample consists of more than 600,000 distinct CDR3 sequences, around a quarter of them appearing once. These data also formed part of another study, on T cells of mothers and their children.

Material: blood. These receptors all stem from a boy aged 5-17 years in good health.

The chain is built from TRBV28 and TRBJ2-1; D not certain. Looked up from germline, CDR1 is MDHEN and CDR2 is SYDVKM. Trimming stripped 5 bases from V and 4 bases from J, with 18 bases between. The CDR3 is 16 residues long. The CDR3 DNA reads TGTGCCAGCAGTAACGGGTGGAGCCCCGAATACAATGAGCAGTTCTTC. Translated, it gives CASSNGWSPEYNEQFF.

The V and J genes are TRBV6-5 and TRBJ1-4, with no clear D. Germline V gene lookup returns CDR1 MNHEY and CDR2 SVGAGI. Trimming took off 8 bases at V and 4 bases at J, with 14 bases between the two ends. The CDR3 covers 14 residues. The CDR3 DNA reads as TGTGCCAGCCGCCCTACCGGGCTTAATGAAAAACTGTTTTTT. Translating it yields CASRPTGLNEKLFF.

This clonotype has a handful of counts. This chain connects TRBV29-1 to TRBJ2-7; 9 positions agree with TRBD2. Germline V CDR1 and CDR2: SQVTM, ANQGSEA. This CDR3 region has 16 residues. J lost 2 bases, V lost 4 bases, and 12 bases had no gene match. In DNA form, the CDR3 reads TGCAGCGTTGCGGGACTAGCCCAAAACCCAACCTACGAGCAGTACTTC. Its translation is CSVAGLAQNPTYEQYF.

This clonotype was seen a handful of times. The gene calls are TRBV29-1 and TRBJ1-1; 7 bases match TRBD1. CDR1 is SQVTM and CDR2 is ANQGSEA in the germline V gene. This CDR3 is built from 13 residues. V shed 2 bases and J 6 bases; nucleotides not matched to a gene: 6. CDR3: CSVESGTAPEAFF. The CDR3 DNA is TGCAGCGTTGAAAGTGGGACAGCCCCTGAAGCTTTCTTT.

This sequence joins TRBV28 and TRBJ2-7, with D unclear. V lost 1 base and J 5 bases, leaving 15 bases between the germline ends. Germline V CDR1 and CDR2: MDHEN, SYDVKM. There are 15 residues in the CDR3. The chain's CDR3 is CASSLSYSRRDEQYF. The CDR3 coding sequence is TGTGCCAGCAGTTTATCCTACAGCCGGAGAGACGAGCAGTACTTC.

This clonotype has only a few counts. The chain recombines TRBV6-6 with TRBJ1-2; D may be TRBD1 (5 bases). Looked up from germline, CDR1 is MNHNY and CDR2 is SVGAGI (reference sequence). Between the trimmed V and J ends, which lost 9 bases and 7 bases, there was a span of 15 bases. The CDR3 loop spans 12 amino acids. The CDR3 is CASGLWGSGYTF. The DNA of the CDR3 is TGTGCCAGTGGGCTTTGGGGGTCTGGCTACACCTTC.

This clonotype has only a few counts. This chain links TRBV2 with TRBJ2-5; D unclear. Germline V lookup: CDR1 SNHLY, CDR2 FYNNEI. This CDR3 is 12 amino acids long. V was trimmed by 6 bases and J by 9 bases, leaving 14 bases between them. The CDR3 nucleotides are TGTGCCAGCAGGGCATCCGGTGGCGCCCAGTACTTC. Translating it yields CASRASGGAQYF.

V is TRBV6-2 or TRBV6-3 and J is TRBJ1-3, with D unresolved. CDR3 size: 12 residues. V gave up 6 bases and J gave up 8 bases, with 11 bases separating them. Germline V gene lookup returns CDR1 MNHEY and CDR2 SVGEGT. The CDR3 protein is CASSTDADTIYF. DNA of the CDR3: TGTGCCAGCAGCACTGACGCGGACACCATATATTTT.

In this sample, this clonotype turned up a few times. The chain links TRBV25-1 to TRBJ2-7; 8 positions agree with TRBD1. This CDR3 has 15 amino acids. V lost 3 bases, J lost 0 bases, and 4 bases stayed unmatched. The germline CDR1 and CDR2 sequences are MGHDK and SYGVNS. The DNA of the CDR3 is TGTGCCAGCAGTGACCCAGGGGGCTTCTCCTACGAGCAGTACTTC. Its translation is CASSDPGGFSYEQYF.

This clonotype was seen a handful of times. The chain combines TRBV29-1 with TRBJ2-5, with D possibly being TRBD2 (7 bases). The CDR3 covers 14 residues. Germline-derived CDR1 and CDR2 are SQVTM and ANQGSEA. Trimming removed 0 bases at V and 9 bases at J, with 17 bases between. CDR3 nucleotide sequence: TGCAGCGTTGAAGATGGAGGGGGGGGTGGCGCCCAGTACTTC. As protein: CSVEDGGGGGAQYF. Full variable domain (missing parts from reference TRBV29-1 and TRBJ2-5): SAVISQKPSRDICQRGTSLTIQCQVDSQVTMMFWYRQQPGQSLTLIATANQGSEATYESGFVIDKFPISRPNLTFSTLTVSNMSPEDSSIYLCSVEDGGGGGAQYFGPGTRLLVL.

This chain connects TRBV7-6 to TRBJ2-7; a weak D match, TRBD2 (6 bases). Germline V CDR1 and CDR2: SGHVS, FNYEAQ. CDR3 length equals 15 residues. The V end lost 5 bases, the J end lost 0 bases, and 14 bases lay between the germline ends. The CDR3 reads CASSHGGKRSYEQYF. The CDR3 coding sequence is TGTGCCAGCAGCCACGGGGGTAAACGCTCCTACGAGCAGTACTTC.

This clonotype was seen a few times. The CDR3 DNA reads TGTGCCAGCAGCTTAACCCGGGACAGGGGACCCAAAAACATTCAGTACTTC. Translation gives CASSLTRDRGPKNIQYF. The chain uses TRBV7-2 and TRBJ2-4; 10 nucleotides line up with TRBD1. Germline trimming cut 2 bases from V and 2 bases from J; bases unmatched to any gene: 6. This CDR3 is built from 17 residues. The germline V gene has CDR1 SGHTA and CDR2 FQGNSA.

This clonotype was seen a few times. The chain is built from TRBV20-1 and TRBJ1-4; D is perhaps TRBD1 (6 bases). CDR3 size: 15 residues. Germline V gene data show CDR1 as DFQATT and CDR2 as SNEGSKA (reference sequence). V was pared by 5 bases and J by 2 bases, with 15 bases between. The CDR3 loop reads CSARSRGQTNEKLFF. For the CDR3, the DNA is TGCAGTGCTCGGAGCCGGGGGCAGACTAATGAAAAACTGTTTTTT.

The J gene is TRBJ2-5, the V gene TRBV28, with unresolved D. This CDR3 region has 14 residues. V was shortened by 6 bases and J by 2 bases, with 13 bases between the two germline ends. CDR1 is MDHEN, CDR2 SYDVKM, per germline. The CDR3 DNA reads TGTGCCAGCAGCCTGGTGGCTCTTCAAGAGACCCAGTACTTC. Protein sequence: CASSLVALQETQYF.

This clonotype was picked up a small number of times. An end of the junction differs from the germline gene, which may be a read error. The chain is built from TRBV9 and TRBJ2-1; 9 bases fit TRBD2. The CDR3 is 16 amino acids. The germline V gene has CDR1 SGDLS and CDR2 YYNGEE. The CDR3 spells CASSVVSAGGYNEQFF. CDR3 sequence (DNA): TGTGCTAGCAGCGTAGTGTCAGCGGGAGGCTACAATGAGCAGTTCTTC.

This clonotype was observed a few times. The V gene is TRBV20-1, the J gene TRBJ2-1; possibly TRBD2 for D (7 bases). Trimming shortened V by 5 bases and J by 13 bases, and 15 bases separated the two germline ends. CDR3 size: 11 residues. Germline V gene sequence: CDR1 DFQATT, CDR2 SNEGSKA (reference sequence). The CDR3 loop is CSAQRGGAQFF. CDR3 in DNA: TGCAGTGCTCAGCGCGGGGGCGCTCAGTTCTTC.

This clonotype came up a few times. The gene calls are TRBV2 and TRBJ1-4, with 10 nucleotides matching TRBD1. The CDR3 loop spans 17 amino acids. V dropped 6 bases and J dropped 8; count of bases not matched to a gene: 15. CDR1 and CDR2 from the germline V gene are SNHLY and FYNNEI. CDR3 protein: CASRAASGTGEGEKLFF. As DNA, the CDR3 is TGTGCCAGCAGAGCGGCCTCCGGGACAGGGGAGGGAGAAAAACTGTTTTTT.

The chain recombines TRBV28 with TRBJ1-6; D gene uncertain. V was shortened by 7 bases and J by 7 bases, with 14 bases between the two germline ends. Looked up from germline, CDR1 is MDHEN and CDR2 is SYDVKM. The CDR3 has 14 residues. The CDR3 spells CASTYSLANSPLHF. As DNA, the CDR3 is TGTGCCAGCACGTACAGCCTTGCGAATTCACCCCTCCACTTT.

The CDR3 DNA follows: TGTGCCAGCAGTTACGCTGAACTAGTGAGTGAGGAGACCCAGTACTTC. Protein: CASSYAELVSEETQYF. V and J are TRBV6-5 and TRBJ2-5; a possible D gene is TRBD2 (5 bases). The CDR3 runs 16 residues. Germline V gene lookup returns CDR1 MNHEY and CDR2 SVGAGI. Trimming shortened V by 2 bases and J by 5 bases, and 18 bases separated the two germline ends.